This TCR beta chain was found in a study of blood T cell repertoires in COVID-19 (TCRdb year 2020). For context, the study as a whole: Samples from collaborators originated in the United States, Italy and Spain and spanned both the acute and convalescent phases of COVID-19. The material from the prospective study consisted of cDNA or gDNA derived from T cells, B-cell-depleted T cells, or PBMCs. Deeply sampled blood TCRbeta repertoires from subjects exposed to, actively infected with, or recovered from COVID-19 were included in the dataset. The repertoires were made available in a free public database intended to serve as a resource for research on the immune response to SARS-CoV-2. The samples were drawn from two sources: the first 160 participants of the ongoing ImmuneRACE study, and 950 to 1,500 subjects contributed by 6 global collaborators. A de-identified subject ID, COVID-19 status, age in years and sex were almost always included in the sample metadata. Where available, HLA class I and class II types were obtained from metadata supplied by the sample provider rather than from assay-based typing.

The paper's findings and limits, for the study overall: The quantity of clinical and demographic metadata differed by source and by participant and was supplied without curation.

One collaborating source in Seattle enrolled patients during active infection and followed them longitudinally through the course of disease. Collaborating institutions collected whole blood in K2EDTA tubes following their own protocols. Collaborator samples were shipped for TCRbeta analysis as frozen whole blood, isolated PBMCs, or DNA extracted from either sample type. CDR3 length: 14 amino acids, cysteine to phenylalanine. The CDR3 DNA has 42 bases and is translated from base 1. CDR1 and CDR2, per the germline V gene, are SGHDT and YYEEEE. Unmatched junction bases come to 12, with V trimmed by 4 bases and J by 11 bases. TCRbeta CDR3 regions were amplified from genomic DNA using the immunoSEQ Assay, a bias-controlled multiplex PCR. The authors' pipeline ran thus. Within the assay, amplification of reference gene primers was used to estimate how many nucleated cells each sample contained. To quantify the absolute abundance of each unique TCRbeta CDR3 rearrangement, sequence reads were collapsed and filtered. For each sample, productive Simpson clonality was calculated as the square root of Simpson's diversity index over productive rearrangements. As stored in TCRdb, this immuneACCESS dataset retains in-frame rearrangements with V and J assigned. A fraction of the clones does not appear; measured against another copy, unresolved V genes explain less than half of the discrepancy, and the remainder lacks a known reason. V and J calls and clone size are as listed in that table; D and trimming were resolved from the DNA. The table for this sample lists approximately 150,000 clones; just over 90% of them were counted only once. In total, the top ten clones hold less than 2% of the sample.

This clone was counted once. What antigen it recognizes has not been identified. There are no base qualities to consult, and no much larger clone falls within one base. Recombination connected TRBV5-6 to TRBJ1-1; 9 bases in between match TRBD1. The sequence was collected from a woman aged 55-69 years with COVID-19, enrolled during active disease. What was sequenced was peripheral blood. In nucleotides, the sequence is TGTGCCAGCAGCCTCTGGGACAGGGAGTATTGGGCTTTCTTT. This codes for CASSLWDREYWAFF.